These 10 T cell receptor beta chains originate from one sample sequenced in a study of blood T cells in healthy people across ages. Next came a second PCR, run for about 7 to 12 cycles, which used a sample-barcoded 5' primer along with a J-beta primer mix. TCRdb ran MiXCR on the 5' RACE reads and lists one entry per CDR3 protein. The repertoire holds roughly 680,000 distinct CDR3 sequences, with roughly half as singletons. Sequenced: blood. These receptors originate from an elderly woman in good health.

The V and J genes are TRBV2 and TRBJ2-5; D uncertain. Between the trimmed V and J ends, which lost 1 base and 7 bases, there was a span of 7 bases. The CDR3 consists of 12 residues. CDR1 and CDR2 from the germline V gene are SNHLY and FYNNEI. The CDR3 region is CASSEGYGTQYF. CDR3 nucleotides: TGTGCCAGCAGTGAAGGGTACGGGACCCAGTACTTC. Combining the CDR3 with reference TRBV2 and TRBJ2-5 gives the whole variable domain EPEVTQTPSHQVTQMGQEVILRCVPISNHLYFYWYRQILGQKVEFLVSFYNNEISEKSEIFDDQFSVERPDGSNFTLKIRSTKLEDSAMYFCASSEGYGTQYFGPGTRLLVL.

This clonotype was observed a handful of times. The V and J genes are TRBV11-2 and TRBJ2-1, with 8 bases lining up with TRBD2. The CDR3 runs 15 residues. Germline trimming cut 7 bases from V and 0 bases from J; bases unmatched to any gene: 5. Germline assignment: CDR1 SGHAT and CDR2 FQNNGV. The CDR3 sequence is CASITSGSSYNEQFF. DNA of the CDR3: TGTGCCAGCATAACTAGCGGTAGCTCCTACAATGAGCAGTTCTTC.

The rearrangement joins TRBV20-1 to TRBJ1-2; 7 positions agree with TRBD1. CDR1 and CDR2 from the germline V gene are DFQATT and SNEGSKA (reference sequence). The CDR3 extends over 13 amino acids. With 0 bases clipped from V and 5 bases from J, the junction kept 3 bases outside the gene matches. CDR3 in amino acids: CSARDQGVYGYTF. CDR3 sequence (DNA): TGCAGTGCTAGAGACCAGGGGGTATATGGCTACACCTTC.

The chain links TRBV5-4 to TRBJ2-1, with D perhaps given as TRBD1 or TRBD2 (5 bases each). From germline, CDR1 is SGHNT and CDR2 YYREEE (reference sequence). V dropped 6 bases and J dropped 6 bases, with 22 bases sitting between them. CDR3 length: 16 residues. CDR3 nucleotide sequence: TGTGCCAGCACCTTACATACTAGGGGCCTACGCAATGAGCAGTTCTTC. The encoded protein is CASTLHTRGLRNEQFF.

This clonotype occurred many times. The rearrangement uses TRBV25-1 and TRBJ2-3, with D perhaps matching TRBD1 (5 bases). V lost 7 bases to trimming and J lost 6 bases, with 8 bases between them. Per germline, CDR1 MGHDK and CDR2 SYGVNS. CDR3 size: 11 residues. The CDR3 coding sequence is TGTGCCAGCACCCCAGGGGATACGCAGTATTTT. This sequence encodes CASTPGDTQYF.

This clonotype was detected many times. This chain uses TRBV29-1 with TRBJ2-5, with TRBD2 identical over 8 bases. The junction had 8 bases not matched to a gene; V was cut back by 6 bases and J by 5 bases. The CDR3 is 13 residues long. Germline values: CDR1 SQVTM, CDR2 ANQGSEA. CDR3: CSVKGLGGETQYF. CDR3 coding DNA: TGCAGCGTGAAGGGACTAGGCGGTGAGACCCAGTACTTC.

V and J are TRBV2 and TRBJ2-1, with D possibly being TRBD2 (6 bases). Germline V lookup: CDR1 SNHLY, CDR2 FYNNEI. V gave up 7 bases and J gave up 1 base, with 11 bases separating them. The CDR3 spans 14 residues. In DNA, the CDR3 is TGTGCCAGCAAACGGGAGTGGTCCTACAATGAGCAGTTCTTC. Translated, it gives CASKREWSYNEQFF.

The genes are TRBV10-3 and TRBJ2-3, with TRBD2 identical over 12 bases. V dropped 6 bases and J dropped 3; count of bases not matched to a gene: 4. This CDR3 is 15 amino acids long. CDR1 is ENHRY, CDR2 SYGVKD, per germline. The CDR3 nucleotides read TGTGCCATCAGATCCGGGACTAGCGGGACAGATACGCAGTATTTT. It encodes CAIRSGTSGTDTQYF.

As DNA, the CDR3 is TGTGCCAGCCGACCGGAGGGAACCTACGAGCAGTACTTC. The encoded protein is CASRPEGTYEQYF. J is TRBJ2-7 and V is TRBV2; D perhaps matches TRBD2 (6 bases). V shed 8 bases and J shed 2 bases, with 13 bases lying between them. Germline loops: CDR1 SNHLY, CDR2 FYNNEI. CDR3 length: 13 amino acids.

The sample holds one count of this clonotype. The chain has TRBV20-1 and TRBJ2-2; D remains unclear. Trimming cost V 0 bases and J 5 bases, with 16 bases left between them. The CDR3 is 16 amino acids. Germline lookup yields CDR1 DFQATT and CDR2 SNEGSKA (reference sequence). The CDR3 nucleotides read TGCAGTGCTAGAGATGATCGTCGGCCGGGTACCGGGGAGCTGTTTTTT. Its translation is CSARDDRRPGTGELFF.